This entry lists 26 T cell receptor beta chains sequenced from one sample in a study of T cells in Graves' hyperthyroidism and ophthalmopathy. RNA transcripts were the template for amplifying TCR beta CDR3 regions. TCR CDR3 regions were first amplified by RT-PCR with HTBI primers. TCRdb passed the multiplex PCR reads through MiXCR, listing each CDR3 protein once. The data show roughly 660,000 distinct CDR3 sequences, with roughly 17% seen just once and around a sixth held by the top ten. Input material: blood. These receptor sequences come from a man aged 50-59 years with Graves' hyperthyroidism.

This clonotype was detected a few times. A read error is possible here, since a much larger clone lies one base away. The chain has TRBV12-3 or TRBV12-4 and TRBJ1-1; possible D gene TRBD1, 5 bases. This CDR3 region has 13 residues. The CDR3 is CAGSWGSLAEAFF. The DNA for the CDR3 is TGTGCCGGCAGTTGGGGGAGTTTAGCTGAAGCTTTCTTT.

This clonotype was seen many times. As DNA, the CDR3 is TGTGCCAGCAGACTAAACGTAGGACAGAAGGCCACTGAAGCTTTCTTT. It is translated as CASRLNVGQKATEAFF. The chain carries TRBV27 and TRBJ1-1, with D tentatively TRBD1 (6 bases). V was clipped by 6 bases and J by 4 bases, with 21 bases between them. The CDR3 has 16 amino acids. Germline V gene data show CDR1 as MNHEY and CDR2 as SMNVEV (reference sequence).

The chain uses TRBV29-1 and TRBJ1-2; 11 positions agree with TRBD1. The CDR3 sequence is 15 residues long. Germline CDR1 is SQVTM and CDR2 is ANQGSEA. V dropped 6 bases and J dropped 5; count of bases not matched to a gene: 11. The CDR3 nucleotides are TGCAGCGTAACCGGGACAGGGGGGACGAAGTATGGCTACACCTTC. Translating gives CSVTGTGGTKYGYTF.

This clonotype has a handful of counts. The rearrangement links TRBV18 to TRBJ2-5; 7 bases fit TRBD2. Germline assignment: CDR1 KGHSH and CDR2 LQKENI. The CDR3 loop spans 15 amino acids. V shed 2 bases, J shed 3 bases, and the junction held 6 bases outside the gene matches. The CDR3 region has the DNA TGTGCCAGCTCACCATTCCGCGGGAGAGAAGAGACCCAGTACTTC. Translated, it gives CASSPFRGREETQYF.

This clonotype was picked up many times. The rearrangement uses TRBV11-2 and TRBJ1-6; D call uncertain. With 2 bases removed from V and 1 base from J, the gap between germline ends came to 15 bases. Germline V gene lookup returns CDR1 SGHAT and CDR2 FQNNGV. This CDR3 has 18 residues. CDR3 in amino acids: CASSLQYTEGSYNSPLHF. The CDR3, as DNA: TGTGCCAGCAGCTTACAATATACTGAAGGGTCCTATAATTCACCCCTCCACTTT.

This clonotype was counted at least ten times. J is TRBJ2-1 and V is TRBV11-2, with D possibly matching TRBD2 (6 bases). This CDR3 has 16 amino acids. The germline V and J ends were trimmed by 1 base and 7 bases, with 17 bases remaining between them. Germline V gives CDR1 SGHAT, CDR2 FQNNGV. CDR3 in DNA: TGTGCCAGCAGCTTAGGGCACGGGGGAGTTGGGAATGAGCAGTTCTTC. Amino acids: CASSLGHGGVGNEQFF. Supplemented by reference TRBV11-2 and TRBJ2-1, the full variable domain reads EAGVAQSPRYKIIEKRQSVAFWCNPISGHATLYWYQQILGQGPKLLIQFQNNGVVDDSQLPKDRFSAERLKGVDSTLKIQPAKLEDSAVYLCASSLGHGGVGNEQFFGPGTRLTVL.

This clonotype was observed many times. The rearrangement joins TRBV20-1 to TRBJ2-7; D gene ambiguous. Germline values: CDR1 DFQATT, CDR2 SNEGSKA (reference sequence). The CDR3 covers 14 residues. Trimming took off 1 base at V and 0 bases at J, with 10 bases between the two ends. CDR3 sequence: CSARALRASYEQYF. CDR3 sequence (DNA): TGCAGTGCTAGAGCCCTCCGAGCCTCCTACGAGCAGTACTTC.

This clonotype was seen at least ten times. V gene TRBV6-2 or TRBV6-3 combines with J gene TRBJ2-7, with no clear D. V lost 7 bases and J 3 bases, leaving 19 bases between the germline ends. Germline CDR1 MNHEY, CDR2 SVGEGT. The CDR3 length is 15 residues. DNA of the CDR3: TGTGCCAGCATTGATAACGGGCCATCCGACTACGAGCAGTACTTC. This gives the protein CASIDNGPSDYEQYF.

This clonotype was picked up many times. The gene calls are TRBV20-1 and TRBJ2-7; 9 positions agree with TRBD2. Germline loops: CDR1 DFQATT, CDR2 SNEGSKA (reference sequence). This CDR3 has 16 residues. The V gene end was trimmed by 0 bases and the J gene end by 0 bases; junction bases not matched to a gene: 6. CDR3 residues: CSARDVKTSGSYEQYF. CDR3 nucleotides: TGCAGTGCTAGAGATGTAAAGACTAGCGGCTCCTACGAGCAGTACTTC.

This clonotype was counted ten times or more. The chain combines TRBV24-1 with TRBJ1-1, with unresolved D. This CDR3 has 13 amino acids. CDR1 is KGHDR and CDR2 is SFDVKD in the germline V gene. The V end was cut by 0 bases, the J end by 3 bases, with 4 bases between. The CDR3 DNA sequence: TGTGCCACCAGTGATTTGCAGGACACTGAAGCTTTCTTT. Translation gives CATSDLQDTEAFF.

This clonotype has a handful of counts. Here the CDR3 reads CASSPGSQNTGELFF. CDR3 sequence (DNA): TGTGCCAGCAGCCCAGGGAGCCAGAACACCGGGGAGCTGTTTTTT. The V and J genes are TRBV7-2 and TRBJ2-2, with D tentatively TRBD1 or TRBD2 (5 bases each). This CDR3 has 15 residues. Germline V lookup: CDR1 SGHTA, CDR2 FQGNSA. V shed 5 bases and J shed 1 base, with 11 bases lying between them.

In the case of this clonotype: Just one base apart from a much larger clone, this may be a read error. The chain is built from TRBV2 and TRBJ2-1, with D unresolved. The germline V gene encodes CDR1 SNHLY and CDR2 FYNNEI. The CDR3 has 11 residues. The CDR3 sequence: CAGSVSFEQFF. The CDR3, as DNA: TGTGCCGGCAGTGTTTCTTTTGAGCAGTTCTTC.

The chain is built from TRBV15 and TRBJ2-3; 11 nucleotides match TRBD2. Germline V lookup: CDR1 LNHNV, CDR2 YYDKDF (reference sequence). The CDR3 extends over 16 amino acids. The V and J ends lost 0 bases and 5 bases, in that order; junction bases with no gene match: 4. DNA for the CDR3: TGTGCCACCAGCAGAGAAATAGCGGGAGGGCAAGATACGCAGTATTTT. Translated: CATSREIAGGQDTQYF.

This clonotype was counted a few times. The rearrangement links TRBV6-2 or TRBV6-3 to TRBJ1-1; 7 nucleotides align to TRBD1. J was trimmed by 1 base and V by 3 bases; bases with no gene match: 5. Germline V gene data show CDR1 as MNHEY and CDR2 as SVGEGT. The CDR3 extends over 15 amino acids. The CDR3 DNA is TGTGCCAGCAGTTATCCAGGGGGGAAGAACACTGAAGCTTTCTTT. Protein product: CASSYPGGKNTEAFF.

This clonotype was observed many times. V is TRBV6-5 and J is TRBJ1-1, with TRBD1 as a possible D gene (5 bases). Trimming shortened V by 0 bases and J by 4 bases, and 12 bases separated the two germline ends. The CDR3 extends over 15 amino acids. The germline V gene has CDR1 MNHEY and CDR2 SVGAGI. The CDR3 is CASSYSGQGVTEAFF. The DNA of the CDR3 is TGTGCCAGCAGTTACTCGGGCCAGGGAGTCACTGAAGCTTTCTTT.

V and J are TRBV3-1 and TRBJ2-3; D is unresolved. V dropped 2 bases and J dropped 0 bases, with 6 bases sitting between them. The CDR3 has 14 residues. In germline, CDR1 is LGHDT, CDR2 YNNKEL (reference sequence). CDR3: CASSQIASTDTQYF. DNA of the CDR3: TGTGCCAGCAGCCAAATAGCTAGCACAGATACGCAGTATTTT.

In this sample, this clonotype turned up a few times. The CDR3 DNA reads as TGTGCCAGTAAGGTAGCGGGAGTGAATGAGCAGTTCTTC. Amino acids: CASKVAGVNEQFF. The chain couples TRBV19 to TRBJ2-1; 9 bases match TRBD2. V was clipped by 7 bases and J by 7 bases; unmatched bases: 5. CDR3 length: 13 residues. CDR1 LNHDA and CDR2 SQIVND come from the germline V gene (reference sequence).

This clonotype was recorded at least ten times. The V gene is TRBV28, the J gene TRBJ1-2; D is uncertain. The germline V and J ends were trimmed by 5 bases and 7 bases, with 17 bases remaining between them. Germline values: CDR1 MDHEN, CDR2 SYDVKM. This CDR3 comprises 14 residues. CDR3 loop: CASSQTMINSGYTF. The CDR3 nucleotides are TGTGCCAGCAGTCAAACCATGATCAACAGTGGCTACACCTTC.

This clonotype was recorded a few times. This chain uses TRBV29-1 with TRBJ2-1; 10 nucleotides line up with TRBD2. CDR1 and CDR2 from the germline V gene are SQVTM and ANQGSEA. The CDR3 is made up of 13 amino acids. The trim removed 6 bases at V and 9 bases at J, leaving 8 bases unmatched. The CDR3 sequence: CSVLAGVGSEQFF. As DNA, the CDR3 is TGCAGCGTGCTAGCGGGAGTTGGGAGTGAGCAGTTCTTC.

Ten or more counts support this clonotype. The rearrangement joins TRBV13 to TRBJ2-7, with 9 bases that match TRBD1. V lost 4 bases to trimming and J lost 3 bases; unmatched junction nucleotides: 7. The length of the CDR3 is 15 residues. CDR1 and CDR2 from the germline V gene are PRHDT and FYEKMQ (reference sequence). The CDR3 DNA reads TGTGCCAGCAGCTGGGGGGGACAGGGTTACTACGAGCAGTACTTC. Amino acid sequence: CASSWGGQGYYEQYF.

This clonotype was seen repeatedly, ten times or more. The rearrangement links TRBV5-1 to TRBJ2-5, with D possibly called TRBD1 or TRBD2 (5 bases each). Trimming took 3 bases from V and 5 from J, leaving 20 bases between them. Looked up from germline, CDR1 is SGHRS and CDR2 is YFSETQ. The CDR3 covers 16 residues. In DNA form, the CDR3 reads TGCGCCAGCAGCTCCGGGGCCCTGGAACACGGGGAGACCCAGTACTTC. It codes for CASSSGALEHGETQYF.

Only one count was recorded for this clonotype. The V gene is TRBV4-1, the J gene TRBJ1-1; D might be TRBD1 (5 bases). Germline V gene sequence: CDR1 MGHRA, CDR2 YSYEKL. CDR3 length equals 15 residues. Trimming pared 0 bases from V and 4 bases from J, leaving 12 bases between. CDR3 nucleotide sequence: TGCGCCAGCAGCCAAGATCCCCAGGGTCGCACTGAAGCTTTCTTT. Amino acids: CASSQDPQGRTEAFF.

In its sample, this clonotype was seen many times. The rearrangement joins TRBV18 to TRBJ1-1, with D perhaps matching TRBD1 (6 bases). The CDR3 sequence is 14 residues long. V was pared by 1 base and J by 4 bases, with 10 bases between. Germline V gene data show CDR1 as KGHSH and CDR2 as LQKENI. As DNA, the CDR3 is TGTGCCAGCTCACCACAGGACAGTAGCACTGAAGCTTTCTTT. It is translated as CASSPQDSSTEAFF. The full variable domain, completed using reference TRBV18 and TRBJ1-1, is NAGVMQNPRHLVRRRGQEARLRCSPMKGHSHVYWYRQLPEEGLKFMVYLQKENIIDESGMPKERFSAEFPKEGPSILRIQQVVRGDSAAYFCASSPQDSSTEAFFGQGTRLTVV.

This clonotype occurred a few times. This rearrangement joins TRBV6-2 or TRBV6-3 to TRBJ2-1, with D perhaps TRBD1 (5 bases). V was trimmed by 2 bases and J by 9 bases, leaving 11 bases between them. The V gene's germline CDR1 is MNHEY and CDR2 SVGEGT. The CDR3 runs to 13 residues. CDR3 nucleotide sequence: TGTGCCAGCAGTTACCCCGGACAACCTGAGCAGTTCTTC. Translating gives CASSYPGQPEQFF.

The count of this clonotype is one. In this CDR3 the conserved last residue, phenylalanine or tryptophan, is missing, so a read error is likely. This rearrangement joins TRBV7-2 to TRBJ2-7; no reliable D call. Germline V gene data show CDR1 as SGHTA and CDR2 as FQGNSA. V dropped 5 bases and J dropped 0 bases, with 14 bases sitting between them. The CDR3 runs 15 residues. The CDR3 nucleotides are TGTGCCAGCAGCCTTAGATCTTTGCCCTCCTACGAGCAGTACTCC. This gives the protein CASSLRSLPSYEQYS.

This sequence joins TRBV25-1 and TRBJ2-1; a possible D gene is TRBD2 (5 bases). The length of the CDR3 is 15 residues. Looked up from germline, CDR1 is MGHDK and CDR2 is SYGVNS. The ends were cut back, 2 bases at V and 1 base at J, with 9 bases in the middle. CDR3 DNA: TGTGCCAGCAGTGAACCGGGAAAGTCCTACAATGAGCAGTTCTTC. This codes for CASSEPGKSYNEQFF.